One T cell receptor (beta chain) is described in this entry. The specificity of this receptor is unknown. No base quality values were provided; no much bigger clone lies one nucleotide off. Libraries were prepared through the immunoSEQ multiplex PCR assay. Imported from immuneACCESS, the table was reduced by TCRdb to in-frame sequences with V and J called. These copies leave out some clones; in studies compared against another copy, an unresolved V gene accounts for under half, and the cause of the remainder is not known. The sample table lists more than 25,000 clones, about 80% of them with a count of one. 16% of the sample belongs to the ten largest clones. The CDR1 and CDR2 encoded by the germline V gene (reference sequence) are SEHNR and FQNEAQ. The CDR3 sequence holds 15 residues, the cysteine and phenylalanine included. Only the CDR3 region is kept as DNA, spanning 45 bases read in frame from base 1. The junction shows trimming of 2 bases on V and 3 bases on J, and the gene matches do not reach 4 bases of it.

This sample is part of a study of radiotherapy plus CTLA-4 blockade in lung cancer (dated by TCRdb to about 2018). Study-level background: Objective responses were observed in approximately 17% of enrolled patients, and disease control was achieved in approximately 29%. The paper's findings and limits, for the study overall: Increased serum interferon-beta after radiation, together with early dynamic changes in blood T cell clones, were reported to be the strongest predictors of response. After treatment with radiotherapy and ipilimumab, TCR clones that came from tumors expanded in the peripheral blood.

The study tested focal radiation therapy combined with CTLA-4 blockade (ipilimumab) in patients with chemo-refractory metastatic non-small-cell lung cancer. The clonotype was recovered from a human donor with non-small cell lung cancer that progressed on radiotherapy plus ipilimumab. This material consisted of peripheral blood, taken from a patient treated with radiotherapy plus ipilimumab. The chain uses TRBV7-9 and TRBJ2-7; the central 10 bases match TRBD1. The CDR3 protein sequence reads: CASSLRDRGHYEQYF. The DNA sequence is as follows: TGTGCCAGCAGCTTACGGGACAGGGGACACTACGAGCAGTACTTC.